A single sample gave rise to the 31 T cell receptor beta chains below, sequenced in a study of patients and donors after allogeneic stem cell transplantation. TCRdb re-analysed the RT-PCR reads in MiXCR, keeping a single row per CDR3 protein. The table includes hundreds of thousands of distinct CDR3 sequences, roughly 17% detected once. Material: blood, either unsorted or a sorted T cell fraction (not recorded which). These receptors originate from a human donor who was either an allogeneic HSCT recipient or a stem cell or donor lymphocyte infusion donor (not recorded which). It is not recorded whose cells these are; they may come from a transplant donor.

This clonotype was detected a few times. The V and J genes are TRBV12-3 or TRBV12-4 and TRBJ2-2; 7 nucleotides line up with TRBD1. Trimming at V came to 5 bases and at J to 0 bases, leaving 3 bases not matched to a gene. The CDR3 totals 15 residues. DNA of the CDR3: TGTGCCAGCAGTCACGACAGGGCGAACACCGGGGAGCTGTTTTTT. Protein: CASSHDRANTGELFF.

This clonotype came up a few times. The gene calls are TRBV29-1 and TRBJ2-6; D is ambiguous. The germline V and J ends were trimmed by 8 bases and 6 bases, with 14 bases remaining between them. Germline V gene lookup returns CDR1 SQVTM and CDR2 ANQGSEA. There are 13 residues in the CDR3. The CDR3 here is CSIMAQKANVLTF. The DNA for the CDR3 is TGCAGCATCATGGCCCAGAAGGCCAACGTCCTGACTTTC.

This chain connects TRBV2 to TRBJ2-7; possible D gene TRBD1, 5 bases. Trimming cost V 0 bases and J 5 bases, with 8 bases left between them. This CDR3 contains 13 residues. The germline CDR1 and CDR2 sequences are SNHLY and FYNNEI. The DNA for the CDR3 is TGTGCCAGCAGTGAAGCGGGGCTAGACGAGCAGTACTTC. Translating gives CASSEAGLDEQYF.

This clonotype occurred a few times. This chain links TRBV11-1 with TRBJ2-1; 14 nucleotides match TRBD2. Germline V gene data show CDR1 as SGHAT and CDR2 as FQDESV (reference sequence). The CDR3 is 16 residues long. J was trimmed by 7 bases and V by 4 bases; bases with no gene match: 6. DNA of the CDR3: TGTGCCAGCAGCTGGCCTCGACTAGCGGGAGGGAATGAGCAGTTCTTC. It translates to CASSWPRLAGGNEQFF.

This clonotype was seen many times. The chain employs TRBV12-3 or TRBV12-4 and TRBJ1-4; a possible D gene is TRBD1 (5 bases). The V and J ends lost 3 bases and 10 bases respectively, with 6 bases between them. The CDR3 has 11 residues. CDR3 nucleotides: TGTGCCAGCAGTTTCGGGGGAAAACTGTTTTTT. Protein sequence: CASSFGGKLFF.

The sample holds a few counts of this clonotype. The chain has TRBV5-5 and TRBJ2-7, with D unresolved. CDR3 size: 12 residues. Trimming pared 2 bases from V and 6 bases from J, leaving 9 bases between. Germline V CDR1 and CDR2: SGHKS, YYEKEE (reference sequence). CDR3: CASSFTGSEQYF. CDR3 coding DNA: TGTGCCAGCAGCTTCACCGGGTCCGAGCAGTACTTC. Together with reference TRBV5-5 and TRBJ2-7, the CDR3 gives the full variable domain: DAGVTQSPTHLIKTRGQQVTLRCSPISGHKSVSWYQQVLGQGPQFIFQYYEKEERGRGNFPDRFSARQFPNYSSELNVNALLLGDSALYLCASSFTGSEQYFGPGTRLTVT.

The chain has TRBV2 and TRBJ2-3; D call uncertain. V gave up 0 bases and J gave up 7 bases, with 11 bases separating them. Germline-derived CDR1 and CDR2 are SNHLY and FYNNEI. This CDR3 is 14 amino acids long. The CDR3 DNA reads TGTGCCAGCAGTGAAGCGCTTCCGGGTAATACGCAGTATTTT. Translated: CASSEALPGNTQYF.

This clonotype has a handful of counts. The chain recombines TRBV18 with TRBJ2-7; a possible D gene is TRBD1 (6 bases). This CDR3 has 15 residues. Germline assignment: CDR1 KGHSH and CDR2 LQKENI. The V and J ends lost 4 bases and 0 bases respectively, with 13 bases between them. The CDR3 nucleotides read TGTGCCAGCTCACTCCGTACAGGGCCCTCCTACGAGCAGTACTTC. It translates to CASSLRTGPSYEQYF.

This clonotype was counted many times. This chain uses TRBV7-6 with TRBJ2-7, with D tentatively TRBD1 or TRBD2 (5 bases each). CDR1 and CDR2 (germline): SGHVS, FNYEAQ. The germline V and J ends were trimmed by 3 bases and 1 base, with 7 bases remaining between them. This CDR3 is built from 13 residues. The CDR3 DNA reads as TGTGCCAGCAGCTTGGGGGAATCCTACGAGCAGTACTTC. Its translation: CASSLGESYEQYF.

V is TRBV7-2 and J is TRBJ1-2; TRBD1 is a possible D gene (5 bases). Trimming stripped 0 bases from V and 2 bases from J, with 10 bases between. The CDR3 length is 15 residues. Germline V CDR1 and CDR2: SGHTA, FQGNSA. CDR3 amino acids: CASSLARRGNYGYTF. CDR3 in DNA: TGTGCCAGCAGCTTAGCGAGGCGGGGGAACTATGGCTACACCTTC.

This clonotype showed up just a few times. J is TRBJ2-1 and V is TRBV9; D is unresolved. The CDR3 is 12 residues long. V lost 0 bases to trimming and J lost 10 bases, with 8 bases between them. Per germline, CDR1 SGDLS and CDR2 YYNGEE. CDR3 coding DNA: TGTGCCAGCAGCGTAGATTTGGGGGAGCAGTTCTTC. Amino acids: CASSVDLGEQFF.

This clonotype was counted a few times. Here the CDR3 DNA reads TGTGCCAGCAGCACCAAGAGGGGCAGAGGGGAAAAACTGTTTTTT. This gives the protein CASSTKRGRGEKLFF. The V call is TRBV7-9, the J call TRBJ1-4; possible D gene TRBD1, 5 bases. Germline V gene lookup returns CDR1 SEHNR and CDR2 FQNEAQ (reference sequence). The germline V and J ends were trimmed by 5 bases and 8 bases, with 18 bases remaining between them. The CDR3 is 15 amino acids.

The V call is TRBV4-2, the J call TRBJ2-3; D not resolved. CDR3 length: 15 residues. V shed 0 bases and J shed 5 bases, with 12 bases lying between them. Germline V gene sequence: CDR1 LGHNA, CDR2 YNFKEQ. The CDR3 loop is CASSQDQAFGDTQYF. In DNA, the CDR3 is TGTGCCAGCAGCCAAGATCAAGCCTTTGGAGATACGCAGTATTTT.

V is TRBV11-1 and J is TRBJ2-1; no clear D. The CDR3 is 14 amino acids. CDR1 and CDR2 (germline): SGHAT, FQDESV (reference sequence). Trimming pared 2 bases from V and 5 bases from J, leaving 10 bases between. The CDR3 is CASSLSTGHNEQFF. Here the CDR3 DNA reads TGTGCCAGCAGCTTATCAACGGGCCACAATGAGCAGTTCTTC.

This clonotype has a handful of counts. This chain connects TRBV15 to TRBJ2-7; D tentatively reads TRBD1 or TRBD2 (5 bases each). The CDR3 is 13 residues long. V was cut by 0 bases and J by 6 bases, with 9 bases left in between. Germline V gives CDR1 LNHNV, CDR2 YYDKDF (reference sequence). The CDR3, as DNA: TGTGCCACCAGCAGAGAGGGGGTAGGCGAGCAGTACTTC. Translating it yields CATSREGVGEQYF.

For the CDR3, the DNA is TGTGCCAGCAGGGGGGACCTCGGACAGGCCCCCTATGGCTACACCTTC. This codes for CASRGDLGQAPYGYTF. The V call is TRBV6-1, the J call TRBJ1-2; 7 nucleotides match TRBD1. The CDR3 has 16 residues. V lost 6 bases and J lost 4; bases outside the gene matches: 14. Germline lookup yields CDR1 MNHNS and CDR2 SASEGT.

This clonotype came up a few times. The rearrangement links TRBV5-1 to TRBJ2-7; 9 bases agree with TRBD2. The CDR3 contains 15 residues. Per the germline V gene, CDR1 is SGHRS and CDR2 is YFSETQ. After removal of 1 base from V and 5 bases from J, the junction contained 7 bases not matched to a gene. CDR3 sequence reads: CASSLLASGTHEQYF. DNA for the CDR3: TGCGCCAGCAGCTTGTTGGCTAGCGGGACCCACGAGCAGTACTTC.

This clonotype was counted between two and nine times. The V call is TRBV25-1, the J call TRBJ2-2, with TRBD2 matching 16 bases. Germline trimming cut 4 bases from V and 2 bases from J; bases unmatched to any gene: 10. Germline loops: CDR1 MGHDK, CDR2 SYGVNS. The CDR3 has 20 amino acids. CDR3 nucleotides: TGTGCCAGCAGTGCCATCAGAGGGACTAGCGGGGGGGTAAACACCGGGGAGCTGTTTTTT. Its protein is CASSAIRGTSGGVNTGELFF.

V and J are TRBV20-1 and TRBJ1-1; 8 positions agree with TRBD1. This CDR3 is built from 14 residues. Trimming removed 8 bases from V and 0 bases from J; junction bases left unmatched: 8. Germline V gene data show CDR1 as DFQATT and CDR2 as SNEGSKA (reference sequence). The CDR3 DNA reads as TGCAGTACTACAGGGGGTAGAATGAACACTGAAGCTTTCTTT. Amino acids: CSTTGGRMNTEAFF.

The chain is built from TRBV7-2 and TRBJ1-5; D is unclear. V gave up 6 bases and J gave up 1 base, with 13 bases separating them. The length of the CDR3 is 15 residues. The germline gives CDR1 SGHTA, CDR2 FQGNSA. The CDR3 region is CASSYGPGSNQPQHF. The DNA of the CDR3 is TGTGCCAGCAGTTATGGACCGGGCAGCAATCAGCCCCAGCATTTT.

The chain employs TRBV20-1 and TRBJ2-5; 12 bases agree with TRBD2. V was clipped by 0 bases and J by 4 bases; unmatched bases: 15. The CDR3 has 19 amino acids. Germline-derived CDR1 and CDR2 are DFQATT and SNEGSKA (reference sequence). CDR3 protein: CSARDRGLAGGPIRETQYF. The CDR3 nucleotides read TGCAGTGCTAGAGATCGCGGGCTAGCGGGGGGGCCTATAAGAGAGACCCAGTACTTC.

The J gene is TRBJ2-1, the V gene TRBV6-5, with D possibly matching TRBD1 (8 bases). The V and J ends lost 0 bases and 7 bases respectively, with 16 bases between them. The CDR3 runs 16 residues. Germline CDR1 and CDR2: MNHEY and SVGAGI. CDR3 region: CASSYSWTGTNNEQFF. CDR3 sequence (DNA): TGTGCCAGCAGTTACTCGTGGACAGGGACTAATAATGAGCAGTTCTTC.

V is TRBV12-3 or TRBV12-4 and J is TRBJ2-7; no reliable D call. The CDR3 length is 14 residues. V lost 3 bases and J lost 3, with 12 bases in between. The CDR3 sequence: CASSFRSLIYEQYF. The CDR3 nucleotides read TGTGCCAGCAGTTTTAGGTCCCTCATCTACGAGCAGTACTTC.

This clonotype was recorded a few times. The chain employs TRBV20-1 and TRBJ2-1; D possibly corresponds to TRBD2 (6 bases). CDR1 and CDR2 from the germline V gene are DFQATT and SNEGSKA (reference sequence). The CDR3 totals 14 residues. Trimming took off 5 bases at V and 4 bases at J, with 15 bases between the two ends. The CDR3 sequence is CSARPGRGYNEQFF. The CDR3 DNA is TGCAGTGCTCGCCCCGGGCGGGGATACAATGAGCAGTTCTTC.

This chain links TRBV5-1 with TRBJ1-1; D remains ambiguous. CDR3 length equals 15 residues. CDR1 SGHRS and CDR2 YFSETQ come from the germline V gene. V lost 1 base and J lost 0, with 10 bases in between. This CDR3 reads CASSLFGSMNTEAFF. CDR3 in DNA: TGCGCCAGCAGCTTGTTTGGCAGCATGAACACTGAAGCTTTCTTT.

This clonotype was counted only a few times. CDR3 in DNA: TGTGCTAGTGGTCCTCCTACTAGCGGACGGTTCAATGAGCAGTTCTTC. This sequence encodes CASGPPTSGRFNEQFF. The chain combines TRBV12-5 with TRBJ2-1, with TRBD2 matching 8 bases. The CDR3 totals 16 residues. Unmatched junction bases numbered 12, after V lost 5 bases and J lost 6 bases. Germline CDR1 and CDR2: LGHNT and FRNRAP.

The gene calls are TRBV29-1 and TRBJ2-3; D remains ambiguous. This CDR3 spans 10 amino acids. V lost 4 bases and J 6 bases, leaving 5 bases between the germline ends. Germline CDR1 reads SQVTM; CDR2 reads ANQGSEA. CDR3 amino acids: CSVVGDTQYF. CDR3 coding DNA: TGCAGCGTTGTTGGGGATACGCAGTATTTT.

This clonotype was seen many times. The rearrangement links TRBV7-9 to TRBJ1-1; D call uncertain. The length of the CDR3 is 15 residues. CDR1 is SEHNR and CDR2 is FQNEAQ in the germline V gene (reference sequence). V was clipped by 6 bases and J by 0 bases, with 14 bases between them. This CDR3 is CASSSNRVLNTEAFF. CDR3 DNA: TGTGCCAGCAGTTCGAACCGGGTTTTGAACACTGAAGCTTTCTTT.

The V call is TRBV6-5, the J call TRBJ2-2; 8 bases fit TRBD1. CDR1 and CDR2 from the germline V gene are MNHEY and SVGAGI. Trimming took 2 bases from V and 4 from J; bases not matched to a gene: 9. There are 17 residues in the CDR3. The CDR3 region has the DNA TGTGCCAGCAGTTACCCCAGTGACAGGGGCAGCACCGGGGAGCTGTTTTTT. It codes for CASSYPSDRGSTGELFF.

This clonotype showed up just a few times. This rearrangement joins TRBV4-3 to TRBJ1-2; 7 positions match TRBD1. In germline, CDR1 is LGHNA, CDR2 YSLEER. V lost 0 bases and J lost 7; bases outside the gene matches: 17. There are 18 residues in the CDR3. CDR3 sequence reads: CASSQDLVGGRAGSGYTF. CDR3 nucleotides: TGCGCCAGCAGCCAAGATCTGGTAGGGGGCCGGGCCGGTTCTGGCTACACCTTC.

The chain recombines TRBV7-2 with TRBJ1-6; no firm D call. CDR3 length: 11 amino acids. V was pared by 7 bases and J by 10 bases, with 8 bases between. Germline V CDR1 and CDR2: SGHTA, FQGNSA. The CDR3 protein is CASTFNSPLHF. The CDR3 DNA reads TGTGCCAGCACCTTTAACTCACCCCTCCACTTT.